This T cell receptor (beta chain) was recovered during a study of immune cell composition in non-small cell lung cancer. TCRdb's copy holds only in-frame clones and misses some; the assay was immunoSEQ multiplex PCR. The data hold under 5,000 clones, with 76% observed a single time. The CDR3 contains 16 residues. V lost 0 bases and J 1 base, leaving 12 bases between the germline ends. This receptor was taken from a human donor with non-small cell lung cancer. The V gene is TRBV23-1, the J gene TRBJ1-2; D is uncertain. TRBV23-1 is annotated as an ORF whose role is uncertain. Sequencing input: lung tumor tissue. The CDR3 loop is CASSQSAGSFNYGYTF. The CDR3 coding sequence is TGCGCCAGCAGTCAATCCGCCGGGTCTTTTAACTATGGCTACACCTTC.